This T cell receptor (beta chain) emerged from a study of T cell repertoires and HLA-DP antigens (dated by TCRdb to the late 2010s). Turning to the overall study: The study used an in vitro model of CD4+ T cell alloreactivity against allogeneic HLA-DP presented by transduced HeLa cells. Compared with self, one alloantigen differed at one amino acid in the peptide-binding groove and the other differed at under 13, modelling structurally similar versus dissimilar alloantigens. The three donors, two male and one female, ranged from the 18-to-29 to the 60-to-69 age band. The average DNA input was around 0.2 ug for sorted CD137+CD4+ samples versus about 1,200 ng for pre-culture CD4+ samples.

Results and caveats for the whole study, not just this receptor: Limitations were identified as the inclusion of only a few donors, the use of a non-physiological HeLa antigen-presenting system, and the use of total CD4+ responder cells. Naive and memory CD4+ repertoires were not analysed separately. Average cumulative frequency of clones undetected before culture was approximately 35% against one allele and about 51% against the other. Clonality of sorted CD137+ cells was similar against both alloantigens (roughly 0.39) and much higher than in pre-culture samples (roughly 0.04).

Concerning this clone: The antigen this receptor binds is unknown. The input lacks base qualities; no much larger clone sits a single base away.

Here V drops 6 bases and J drops 0 bases, and the junction holds 11 bases not matched to any gene. CDR1 is given as MDHEN and CDR2 as SYDVKM, both from the germline V gene. From the cysteine through the phenylalanine, the CDR3 covers 17 amino acids. Only the CDR3 region is kept as DNA, spanning 51 bases read in frame from base 1. The immunoSEQ multiplex PCR, with forward primers for 54 TRBV segments and reverse primers for 13 TRBJ segments, was used to amplify TCRB CDR3 regions. For pre-culture CD4+ samples, sequencing was done at deep resolution with a target of about 200,000 T cell genomes. Amplicons were sequenced on an Illumina HiSeq System, producing 87 bp reads covering the CDR3. In the source study's methods: PCR and sequencing errors in the reads were corrected, and CDR3 regions were defined by aligning to IMGT reference sequences. Synthetic template pools were used to estimate template counts and unique rearrangement counts. Clonality was computed as 1 minus Pielou's evenness. The Daley-Smith estimator was used to estimate richness. Morisita's index served as the measure of repertoire overlap. Clones present in cultured samples but not detected in the pre-culture repertoire of the same donor were defined as low-abundance clones. TCRdb retrieved this table from immuneACCESS and kept in-frame rearrangements only. Not all clones are present; in checked studies, unresolved V genes account for under half, and no reason is known for the remainder. The V and J calls and clone size come from that table; D and trimming were worked out from the DNA. The sample records around 70,000 clones, about 80% of which are singletons. The top ten clonotypes cover 1.6% of the sample.

Untouched CD4+ T cells were isolated from Ficoll-separated PBMC by magnetic bead negative selection, reaching an average purity of 97.7%. Magnetic beads were used to isolate untouched CD4+ T cells from Ficoll-separated PBMC, giving around 98% purity with negligible CD8+ contamination. Peripheral blood mononuclear cells came from the buffy coats of a few healthy blood donors. CMV seronegative status was shared by all three donors. Genomic DNA was extracted with the DNeasy Blood & Tissue Kit. TCRB sequencing was performed on genomic DNA from sorted CD137+CD4+ cells and pre-culture CD4+ baseline samples from each subject.

The sequenced sample consisted of CD4+ T cells from PBMCs. This chain is built from TRBV28 and TRBJ2-4; 7 junctional bases match TRBD2. The sequence was collected from a man aged 55-75 years in good health and CMV-seronegative. The DNA reads TGTGCCAGCAGCCCAAGCACTAGCGTCTTAGCCAAAAACATTCAGTACTTC. Translation gives CASSPSTSVLAKNIQYF.